The clone carrying this TCR beta chain appeared a few times. Germline V gene sequence: CDR1 SGHRS, CDR2 YFSETQ. The junction had 11 bases not matched to a gene; V was cut back by 8 bases and J by 4 bases. This CDR3 is 14 amino acids long. The sample belongs to a study of blood T cells in healthy people across ages. The authors ran a second PCR of about 7 to 11 cycles using a sample-barcoded 5' primer and a J-beta primer mix. TCRdb fed the 5' RACE reads into MiXCR, producing one record per CDR3 protein. The repertoire holds about 1 million distinct CDR3 sequences, with under 55% as singletons. Sequenced: blood. The chain joins TRBV5-1 to TRBJ2-7; 8 bases fit TRBD2. The receptor was isolated from a woman in her fifties or sixties in good health. The DNA of the CDR3 is TGCGCCAGTGAGCCGGGACTAGGGGTTTACGAGCAGTACTTC. Its protein is CASEPGLGVYEQYF.